The text below deals with one T cell receptor (beta chain). Its matching antigen is unknown. Profiling relied on immunoSEQ multiplex PCR, and the TCRdb table lists in-frame clones only, not all of them. The sample yields over 100,000 clones, around 94% seen once. This record comes from a study of graft-versus-host responses after intestinal transplantation. Study in general: Recipients received multivisceral, liver-intestinal, or isolated intestinal transplants.

This CDR3 has 11 residues. The V end lost 6 bases, the J end lost 3 bases, and 5 bases lay between the germline ends. Germline V lookup: CDR1 SNHLY, CDR2 FYNNEI. The study's findings and limits: The marrow of recipients harbored GvH clones, and ileum or blood showed some of them first. Circulating GvH clones peaking coincided with falling HvG clones soon after transplant.

This TCR came from a human donor who was the organ donor for an intestinal transplant. J is TRBJ1-2 and V is TRBV2, with D possibly matching TRBD1 (5 bases). Source: unstimulated CD8+ T cells sorted from spleen or lymph node cells, taken before transplant. The DNA of the CDR3 is TGTGCCAGCAGGGGGGACTATGGCTACACCTTC. This translates into CASRGDYGYTF.